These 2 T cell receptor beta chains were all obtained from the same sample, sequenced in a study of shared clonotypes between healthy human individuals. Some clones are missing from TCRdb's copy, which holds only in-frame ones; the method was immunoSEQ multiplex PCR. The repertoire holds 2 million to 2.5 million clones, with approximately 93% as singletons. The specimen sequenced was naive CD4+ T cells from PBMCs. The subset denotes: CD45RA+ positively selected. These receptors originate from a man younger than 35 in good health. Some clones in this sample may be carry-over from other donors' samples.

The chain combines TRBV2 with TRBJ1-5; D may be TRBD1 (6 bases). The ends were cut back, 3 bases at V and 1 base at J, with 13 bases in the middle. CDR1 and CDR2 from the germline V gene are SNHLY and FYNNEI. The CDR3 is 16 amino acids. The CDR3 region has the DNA TGTGCCAGCAGTGACCAGGACAGTAGGAGCAATCAGCCCCAGCATTTT. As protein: CASSDQDSRSNQPQHF.

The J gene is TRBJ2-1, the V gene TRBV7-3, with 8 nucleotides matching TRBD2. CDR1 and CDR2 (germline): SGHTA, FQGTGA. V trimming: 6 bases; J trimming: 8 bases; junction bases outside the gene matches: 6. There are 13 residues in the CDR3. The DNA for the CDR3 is TGTGCCAGCAGTTTACTAGCGGAGGATGAGCAGTTCTTC. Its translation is CASSLLAEDEQFF.